The 27 T cell receptor beta chains reported below all come from one sample, sequenced in a study of blood T cell repertoires in COVID-19. Measured with immunoSEQ multiplex PCR; TCRdb has only the in-frame clones, and not every one. Of around 480,000 clones in the sample, about 91% are singletons; the top ten hold around an eighth. The sequencing input was peripheral blood. Receptors were obtained from a woman aged 45-60 years with COVID-19, enrolled during active disease.

J is TRBJ1-1 and V is TRBV2, with D unresolved. Trimming cost V 3 bases and J 6 bases, with 11 bases left between them. The CDR3 totals 13 residues. Germline CDR1 and CDR2: SNHLY and FYNNEI. The CDR3 loop reads CASSDTRTAEAFF. The DNA for the CDR3 is TGTGCCAGCAGTGACACTAGGACGGCTGAAGCTTTCTTT. Using reference TRBV2 and TRBJ1-1 for the parts outside the CDR3, the full variable domain is EPEVTQTPSHQVTQMGQEVILRCVPISNHLYFYWYRQILGQKVEFLVSFYNNEISEKSEIFDDQFSVERPDGSNFTLKIRSTKLEDSAMYFCASSDTRTAEAFFGQGTRLTVV.

The chain combines TRBV5-1 with TRBJ1-4, with a weak D call TRBD1 (6 bases). This CDR3 has 15 amino acids. Trimming shortened V by 4 bases and J by 11 bases, and 21 bases separated the two germline ends. Germline assignment: CDR1 SGHRS and CDR2 YFSETQ. CDR3 in amino acids: CASSLSGTLSGKLFF. The CDR3 DNA follows: TGCGCCAGCAGCCTGTCCGGGACACTTAGTGGCAAACTGTTTTTT.

This clone has only a few counts. As DNA, the CDR3 is TGTGCCAGCAGCTACGGGGACAGGGTCAACTATGGCTACACCTTC. Protein product: CASSYGDRVNYGYTF. The chain couples TRBV7-2 to TRBJ1-2; the match to TRBD1 covers 9 bases. CDR3 length: 15 amino acids. Germline CDR1 SGHTA, CDR2 FQGNSA. The V segment lost 4 bases and the J segment 2 bases; nucleotides outside the gene matches: 5.

This clone was detected only once. The rearrangement uses TRBV10-2 and TRBJ2-1; D gene ambiguous. CDR3 length: 17 amino acids. Germline V gene data show CDR1 as WSHSY and CDR2 as SAAADI. V gave up 5 bases and J gave up 4 bases, with 21 bases separating them. The CDR3 nucleotides are TGCGCCAGCAGTAACCCAAAATCGAGCGTGAATTACAATGAGCAGTTCTTC. This encodes CASSNPKSSVNYNEQFF.

V usage is TRBV30 and J usage is TRBJ1-1; 10 bases line up with TRBD1. The CDR3 loop spans 12 amino acids. The germline gives CDR1 GTSNPN, CDR2 SVGIG (reference sequence). Germline trimming cut 7 bases from V and 4 bases from J; bases unmatched to any gene: 3. The CDR3 bases are TGTGCCTTAGGACAGGGGGGCACTGAAGCTTTCTTT. It is translated as CALGQGGTEAFF. The full variable domain, in which reference TRBV30 and TRBJ1-1 provide the parts outside the CDR3, is SQTIHQWPATLVQPVGSPLSLECTVEGTSNPNLYWYRQAAGRGLQLLFYSVGIGQISSEVPQNLSASRPQDRQFILSSKKLLLSDSGFYLCALGQGGTEAFFGQGTRLTVV.

About this clone itself: It may be a read error: a sequence one base away is much more abundant. The chain employs TRBV2 and TRBJ2-3; 10 bases are a match to TRBD1. The CDR3 consists of 14 residues. The trim removed 3 bases at V and 4 bases at J, leaving 1 base unmatched. From germline, CDR1 is SNHLY and CDR2 FYNNEI. The CDR3 spells CASSDGQGADTQYF. The DNA for the CDR3 is TGTGCCAGCAGTGACGGACAGGGGGCAGATACGCAGTATTTT.

This clone is a singleton in its sample. The V call is TRBV19, the J call TRBJ2-7, with a possible D match to TRBD1 (6 bases). Trimming took off 3 bases at V and 3 bases at J, with 12 bases between the two ends. The CDR3 is made up of 14 amino acids. CDR1 and CDR2 (germline): LNHDA, SQIVND (reference sequence). CDR3: CASSMARGVYEQYF. The DNA of the CDR3 is TGTGCCAGTAGTATGGCCAGGGGCGTCTACGAGCAGTACTTC.

This clone was recorded only once. The chain joins TRBV5-1 to TRBJ2-1, with TRBD2 identical over 10 bases. V was clipped by 3 bases and J by 4 bases; unmatched bases: 4. The length of the CDR3 is 15 residues. CDR1 is SGHRS and CDR2 is YFSETQ in the germline V gene. The CDR3 region has the DNA TGCGCCAGCAGCTCAACTAGCGGGGAGTACAATGAGCAGTTCTTC. It is translated as CASSSTSGEYNEQFF.

The chain employs TRBV18 and TRBJ2-7, with 9 bases matching TRBD1. V trimming: 2 bases; J trimming: 7 bases; junction bases outside the gene matches: 12. The CDR3 contains 16 residues. Per the germline V gene, CDR1 is KGHSH and CDR2 is LQKENI. This CDR3 reads CASSPGTGNGGGEQYF. The CDR3 DNA sequence: TGTGCCAGCTCACCAGGGACAGGGAACGGTGGGGGAGAGCAGTACTTC.

CDR3 protein: CASSPGGGGFANTGELFF. For the CDR3, the DNA is TGTGCCAGCAGCCCGGGGGGGGGCGGCTTCGCGAACACCGGGGAGCTGTTTTTT. The chain links TRBV5-4 to TRBJ2-2; 8 nucleotides agree with TRBD2. CDR3 length: 18 residues. The V and J ends lost 4 bases and 0 bases, in that order; junction bases with no gene match: 11. CDR1 and CDR2 from the germline V gene are SGHNT and YYREEE (reference sequence).

The chain links TRBV9 to TRBJ2-1; D possibly corresponds to TRBD1 (5 bases). The germline V gene has CDR1 SGDLS and CDR2 YYNGEE. This CDR3 contains 14 residues. V dropped 5 bases and J dropped 7 bases, with 16 bases sitting between them. The CDR3 sequence: CASSSSGLKNEQFF. The CDR3 DNA reads TGTGCCAGCAGTTCGTCAGGGTTAAAAAATGAGCAGTTCTTC.

The J gene is TRBJ1-5, the V gene TRBV27; possible D gene TRBD1, 5 bases. V lost 3 bases and J 5 bases, leaving 8 bases between the germline ends. The germline CDR1 and CDR2 sequences are MNHEY and SMNVEV (reference sequence). The length of the CDR3 is 13 residues. The DNA for the CDR3 is TGTGCCAGCAGTTTTCAGGGCCATCAGCCCCAGCATTTT. Translating it yields CASSFQGHQPQHF.

The V gene is TRBV27, the J gene TRBJ2-7; 8 positions agree with TRBD1. Per germline, CDR1 MNHEY and CDR2 SMNVEV (reference sequence). V was pared by 3 bases and J by 5 bases, with 9 bases of the junction left unmatched. CDR3 length: 15 residues. This CDR3 is CASSLSSGTGHEQYF. CDR3 nucleotides: TGTGCCAGCAGTTTGTCCTCCGGGACAGGCCACGAGCAGTACTTC.

The V gene is TRBV2, the J gene TRBJ1-2, with 8 bases lining up with TRBD1. Unmatched junction bases numbered 5, after V lost 5 bases and J lost 6 bases. There are 13 residues in the CDR3. Germline CDR1 SNHLY, CDR2 FYNNEI. The CDR3 is CASSPTGVNGYTF. CDR3 nucleotide sequence: TGTGCCAGCAGTCCGACAGGGGTTAATGGCTACACCTTC.

The J gene is TRBJ1-2, the V gene TRBV30, with D maybe TRBD1 (5 bases). Trimming pared 5 bases from V and 2 bases from J, leaving 18 bases between. Germline assignment: CDR1 GTSNPN and CDR2 SVGIG (reference sequence). This CDR3 spans 15 amino acids. In nucleotides, the CDR3 is TGTGCCTGGTGGCCGGGACCGGGGGGAAACTATGGCTACACCTTC. Translated, it gives CAWWPGPGGNYGYTF.

In nucleotides, the CDR3 is TGTGCCAGCAGCTTAAGGCAGACGTCCTTGAGGGCTTTCTTT. As protein: CASSLRQTSLRAFF. V and J are TRBV5-8 and TRBJ1-1; no reliable D call. The germline V gene encodes CDR1 SGHTS and CDR2 YDEGEE. Trimming took 2 bases from V and 11 from J, leaving 19 bases between them. The CDR3 length is 14 residues.

This clone is a singleton in its sample. The chain joins TRBV5-1 to TRBJ1-2, with D perhaps TRBD1 (6 bases). The germline V gene has CDR1 SGHRS and CDR2 YFSETQ. This CDR3 comprises 17 residues. The V end was cut by 4 bases, the J end by 0 bases, with 19 bases between. Here the CDR3 reads CASSTPAGDVPNYGYTF. Here the CDR3 DNA reads TGCGCCAGCAGCACCCCGGCAGGGGACGTACCTAACTATGGCTACACCTTC. Complete variable domain (other parts from reference TRBV5-1 and TRBJ1-2): KAGVTQTPRYLIKTRGQQVTLSCSPISGHRSVSWYQQTPGQGLQFLFEYFSETQRNKGNFPGRFSGRQFSNSRSEMNVSTLELGDSALYLCASSTPAGDVPNYGYTFGSGTRLTVV.

This chain joins TRBV2 and TRBJ2-4; D call uncertain. CDR1 and CDR2 (germline): SNHLY, FYNNEI. Trimming removed 3 bases at V and 0 bases at J, with 6 bases between. There are 14 residues in the CDR3. CDR3 residues: CASSDRLAKNIQYF. The CDR3 nucleotides read TGTGCCAGCAGTGACAGACTAGCCAAAAACATTCAGTACTTC.

This sequence joins TRBV14 and TRBJ1-1; a weak D match, TRBD1 (5 bases). Between the trimmed V and J ends, which lost 5 bases and 5 bases, there was a span of 12 bases. The CDR3 is made up of 13 amino acids. The V gene's germline CDR1 is SGHDN and CDR2 FVKESK. CDR3 region: CASSTDSETEAFF. The CDR3 coding sequence is TGTGCCAGCAGCACCGACAGCGAAACTGAAGCTTTCTTT.

V gene TRBV5-8 combines with J gene TRBJ2-1; the D gene is possibly TRBD1 (5 bases). There are 15 residues in the CDR3. V was pared by 0 bases and J by 4 bases, with 11 bases between. Looked up from germline, CDR1 is SGHTS and CDR2 is YDEGEE. This CDR3 reads CASSLGPTEYNEQFF. CDR3 DNA sequence: TGTGCCAGCAGCTTGGGTCCGACAGAATACAATGAGCAGTTCTTC. Supplemented by reference TRBV5-8 and TRBJ2-1, the full variable domain reads EAGVTQSPTHLIKTRGQQATLRCSPISGHTSVYWYQQALGLGLQFLLWYDEGEERNRGNFPPRFSGRQFPNYSSELNVNALELEDSALYLCASSLGPTEYNEQFFGPGTRLTVL.

The chain is built from TRBV12-3 or TRBV12-4 and TRBJ1-3; no reliable D call. The CDR3 spans 13 residues. Deletions cut 6 bases from V and 2 bases from J, with 8 bases between. CDR3 DNA sequence: TGTGCCAGCAGCCCCAACACTGGAAACACCATATATTTT. It yields the protein CASSPNTGNTIYF.

The chain carries TRBV30 and TRBJ2-6, with D possibly matching TRBD2 (6 bases). The CDR3 has 18 residues. V lost 8 bases to trimming and J lost 0 bases, with 23 bases between them. Per the germline V gene, CDR1 is GTSNPN and CDR2 is SVGIG (reference sequence). The DNA of the CDR3 is TGTGCCCAACAGCCGGGACTCCCTAGGGACTCTGGGGCCAACGTCCTGACTTTC. It encodes CAQQPGLPRDSGANVLTF.

The chain recombines TRBV6-1 with TRBJ2-7; D is undetermined. Germline loops: CDR1 MNHNS, CDR2 SASEGT. This CDR3 is 14 amino acids long. V was trimmed by 3 bases and J by 6 bases, leaving 15 bases between them. CDR3 nucleotide sequence: TGTGCCAGCAGTGACCGCCACACAGCTTCCGAGCAGTACTTC. Its protein product is CASSDRHTASEQYF.

This clone was found once. CDR3 protein: CATRRDKSYEQYF. The CDR3 DNA reads TGCGCCACCCGACGGGACAAATCCTACGAGCAGTACTTC. The chain is built from TRBV5-1 and TRBJ2-7, with D possibly matching TRBD1 (6 bases). Germline values: CDR1 SGHRS, CDR2 YFSETQ. Trimming removed 9 bases from V and 1 base from J, with 14 bases in between. This CDR3 has 13 amino acids.

This clone was detected only a few times. Different DNA sequences within this sample yield the same CDR3. The V gene is TRBV5-1, the J gene TRBJ1-5; D gene unclear. From germline, CDR1 is SGHRS and CDR2 YFSETQ. Trimming shortened V by 0 bases and J by 2 bases, and 6 bases separated the two germline ends. The CDR3 covers 14 residues. The CDR3 loop reads CASSLGDGNQPQHF. CDR3 sequence (DNA): TGCGCCAGCAGCTTGGGAGATGGCAATCAGCCCCAGCATTTT.

The chain's CDR3 is CASSLLSAGGRRNEQFF. The CDR3, as DNA: TGTGCCAGCAGTTTGCTCTCTGCGGGGGGGCGACGCAATGAGCAGTTCTTC. The chain couples TRBV27 to TRBJ2-1; 9 bases agree with TRBD2. Germline V gene sequence: CDR1 MNHEY, CDR2 SMNVEV (reference sequence). Germline trimming cut 3 bases from V and 6 bases from J; bases unmatched to any gene: 12. The CDR3 runs to 17 residues.

The genes are TRBV24-1 and TRBJ1-6, with D hard to call. V was shortened by 12 bases and J by 13 bases, with 6 bases between the two germline ends. The CDR3 runs 8 residues. Per the germline V gene, CDR1 is KGHDR and CDR2 is SFDVKD. DNA for the CDR3: TGTGCCGTTATCCCCCTCCACTTT. It translates to CAVIPLHF.